This entry describes one T cell receptor (beta chain). The authors' processing: From reference gene primer amplification, estimates of nucleated cell counts were derived. Clones were read by immunoSEQ multiplex PCR, and TCRdb kept only the in-frame ones, dropping some. V, J and clone size derive from that table, while D and trimming were established from the DNA sequence. The table includes about 110,000 clones, around 89% detected once. CDR3 length: 17 amino acids. V dropped 1 base and J dropped 2; count of bases not matched to a gene: 8. CDR1 SGHRS and CDR2 YFSETQ come from the germline V gene. This entry belongs to a study of blood T cell repertoires in COVID-19. Study background: The origin of the acute and convalescent COVID-19 samples was the United States, Italy and Spain. From T cells, B-cell-depleted T cells, or PBMCs came the material, which was cDNA or gDNA.

This clonotype originated in a woman in her forties or fifties with acute or convalescent COVID-19. The sequencing input was peripheral blood. This sequence joins TRBV5-1 and TRBJ2-3; 9 positions agree with TRBD1. CDR3 nucleotides: TGCGCCAGCAGCTTGTTTGGGACAGGGCTATCCACAGATACGCAGTATTTT. It translates to CASSLFGTGLSTDTQYF. The full variable domain, with the rest looked up from reference TRBV5-1 and TRBJ2-3, is KAGVTQTPRYLIKTRGQQVTLSCSPISGHRSVSWYQQTPGQGLQFLFEYFSETQRNKGNFPGRFSGRQFSNSRSEMNVSTLELGDSALYLCASSLFGTGLSTDTQYFGPGTRLTVL.